One and the same sample provided the 26 T cell receptor beta chains below, sequenced in a study of CD8+ T cells in alopecia areata. Extracted RNA was reverse transcribed, and the resulting cDNA served as sequencing template. Profiled with immunoSEQ multiplex PCR; TCRdb holds only in-frame clones, not every one. The sample has 110,000 or so clones; 58% are singletons. Specimen: NKG2D-low CD8+ T cells sorted from blood. These receptors were collected from a human donor with alopecia areata.

The rearrangement uses TRBV7-8 and TRBJ2-3; the D gene is possibly TRBD1 (6 bases). CDR3 size: 18 residues. Germline V lookup: CDR1 SGHVS, CDR2 FQNEAQ. Trimming removed 4 bases at V and 8 bases at J, with 28 bases between. In DNA, the CDR3 is TGTGCCAGCAGCTCCCGCCGCGTTCAGACAGGCCCCGTAGGTACGCAGTATTTT. Its protein product is CASSSRRVQTGPVGTQYF.

The table lists this clone with a few counts. This chain joins TRBV28 and TRBJ2-5; D may be TRBD1 (5 bases). The CDR3 runs to 14 residues. Per the germline V gene, CDR1 is MDHEN and CDR2 is SYDVKM. The germline V and J ends were trimmed by 4 bases and 4 bases, with 13 bases remaining between them. The CDR3 loop reads CASSSPGRRETQYF. For the CDR3, the DNA is TGTGCCAGCAGTTCGCCAGGGCGGAGAGAGACCCAGTACTTC. Full variable domain (remainder filled in from reference TRBV28 and TRBJ2-5): DVKVTQSSRYLVKRTGEKVFLECVQDMDHENMFWYRQDPGLGLRLIYFSYDVKMKEKGDIPEGYSVSREKKERFSLILESASTNQTSMYLCASSSPGRRETQYFGPGTRLLVL.

There are a few counts of this clone. The chain carries TRBV7-9 and TRBJ2-1; TRBD2 aligns across 7 bases. V lost 6 bases and J lost 7; bases outside the gene matches: 12. Looked up from germline, CDR1 is SEHNR and CDR2 is FQNEAQ (reference sequence). The CDR3 is 15 amino acids. The CDR3 DNA is TGTGCCAGCAGGGATACTAGCGCCCGAGAAAATGAGCAGTTCTTC. Translated: CASRDTSARENEQFF.

The chain recombines TRBV28 with TRBJ1-1; a weak D match, TRBD1 (5 bases). This CDR3 spans 13 amino acids. Germline CDR1 is MDHEN and CDR2 is SYDVKM. V was cut by 4 bases and J by 6 bases, with 12 bases left in between. The CDR3 bases are TGTGCCAGCAGTTCCGGGACTGCCGCTGAAGCTTTCTTT. Its protein product is CASSSGTAAEAFF.

This chain joins TRBV7-6 and TRBJ2-1; D perhaps matches TRBD2 (6 bases). Germline V CDR1 and CDR2: SGHVS, FNYEAQ. CDR3 size: 15 residues. The V end was cut by 3 bases, the J end by 2 bases, with 11 bases between. This chain's CDR3 is CASSFRGTAYNEQFF. The CDR3 DNA reads TGTGCCAGCAGCTTTCGCGGGACCGCCTACAATGAGCAGTTCTTC.

This rearrangement joins TRBV6-1 to TRBJ2-7; 11 bases map to TRBD2. The CDR3 is made up of 15 amino acids. V trimming: 1 base; J trimming: 3 bases; junction bases outside the gene matches: 2. Germline lookup yields CDR1 MNHNS and CDR2 SASEGT. In DNA, the CDR3 is TGTGCCAGCAGTGAAGGACTAGCGGGATTCTACGAGCAGTACTTC. It translates to CASSEGLAGFYEQYF.

The V and J genes are TRBV29-1 and TRBJ1-2, with 10 bases aligning to TRBD1. The V gene's germline CDR1 is SQVTM and CDR2 ANQGSEA. CDR3 length equals 15 residues. V was clipped by 1 base and J by 6 bases; unmatched bases: 8. The DNA for the CDR3 is TGCAGCGTTGAAGTTCCTACAGGGACAGGGGATGGCTACACCTTC. It specifies CSVEVPTGTGDGYTF.

V is TRBV2 and J is TRBJ1-5, with TRBD1 matching 9 bases. V gave up 7 bases and J gave up 0 bases; unmatched junction bases: 10. Germline assignment: CDR1 SNHLY and CDR2 FYNNEI. The CDR3 totals 17 residues. CDR3 sequence reads: CASTFTGGLYSNQPQHF. The CDR3 DNA reads TGTGCCAGCACCTTCACAGGGGGCTTGTATAGCAATCAGCCCCAGCATTTT.

This rearrangement joins TRBV4-1 to TRBJ2-5, with D hard to call. Trimming removed 5 bases at V and 0 bases at J, with 7 bases between. The CDR3 spans 13 residues. Germline CDR1 is MGHRA and CDR2 is YSYEKL. The CDR3 sequence is CASSSADQETQYF. DNA of the CDR3: TGCGCCAGCAGCTCGGCGGACCAAGAGACCCAGTACTTC.

For this clone: One junction end disagrees with the germline gene, perhaps due to a read error. The CDR3 DNA is TGCAGCGTAGCGGGTCCTAGCACAGATACGCAGAATTTT. It specifies CSVAGPSTDTQNF. This chain links TRBV29-1 with TRBJ2-3; tentative D call: TRBD2 (6 bases). Germline CDR1 is SQVTM and CDR2 is ANQGSEA. The CDR3 spans 13 residues.

This clone was seen more than once but under ten times. The chain joins TRBV7-9 to TRBJ2-7, with 7 bases fitting TRBD1. The CDR3 is made up of 13 amino acids. The junction had 5 bases not matched to a gene; V was cut back by 4 bases and J by 5 bases. Germline-derived CDR1 and CDR2 are SEHNR and FQNEAQ (reference sequence). CDR3 loop: CASSYTGDHEQYF. The CDR3 nucleotides are TGTGCCAGCAGCTACACAGGGGACCACGAGCAGTACTTC.

The chain is built from TRBV15 and TRBJ2-5; TRBD2 agrees at 9 bases. The CDR3 spans 16 residues. Trimming cost V 6 bases and J 5 bases; bases outside gene matches: 13. Germline values: CDR1 LNHNV, CDR2 YYDKDF (reference sequence). The CDR3 nucleotides read TGTGCCACCAGGGCGGGAGGGGGCTCTGCTCGGGAGACCCAGTACTTC. This gives the protein CATRAGGGSARETQYF.

The chain joins TRBV4-1 to TRBJ1-4; TRBD1 might be the D (5 bases). CDR3 length equals 15 residues. Germline CDR1 reads MGHRA; CDR2 reads YSYEKL. Between the trimmed V and J ends, which lost 3 bases and 3 bases, there was a span of 11 bases. In DNA, the CDR3 is TGCGCCAGCAGCCAGGGCGGGGACCCTAATGAAAAACTGTTTTTT. Protein product: CASSQGGDPNEKLFF.

J is TRBJ2-6 and V is TRBV5-5, with D perhaps TRBD2 (5 bases). V lost 2 bases and J 2 bases, leaving 8 bases between the germline ends. The length of the CDR3 is 15 residues. Per germline, CDR1 SGHKS and CDR2 YYEKEE (reference sequence). This chain's CDR3 is CASSLAAAGANVLTF. The CDR3 region has the DNA TGTGCCAGCAGCTTAGCGGCGGCTGGGGCCAACGTCCTGACTTTC.

This clone was observed once. V gene TRBV9 combines with J gene TRBJ1-2; D is ambiguous. Germline CDR1 reads SGDLS; CDR2 reads YYNGEE. Trimming removed 7 bases at V and 8 bases at J, with 9 bases between. The CDR3 length is 10 residues. The CDR3 DNA is TGTGCCAGCCACTCGGAGGGCTACACCTTC. Translation: CASHSEGYTF. Full variable domain (remainder filled in from reference TRBV9 and TRBJ1-2): DSGVTQTPKHLITATGQRVTLRCSPRSGDLSVYWYQQSLDQGLQFLIQYYNGEERAKGNILERFSAQQFPDLHSELNLSSLELGDSALYFCASHSEGYTFGSGTRLTVV.

The chain is built from TRBV27 and TRBJ2-6; D gene uncertain. The CDR3 totals 13 residues. V was shortened by 2 bases and J by 3 bases, with 2 bases between the two germline ends. Germline CDR1 reads MNHEY; CDR2 reads SMNVEV (reference sequence). CDR3 nucleotides: TGTGCCAGCAGTTTAGGTGGGGCCAACGTCCTGACTTTC. It encodes CASSLGGANVLTF.

The CDR3 loop reads CASGTGTVKETQYF. The CDR3 DNA sequence: TGTGCTAGTGGTACCGGGACAGTTAAAGAGACCCAGTACTTC. The chain is built from TRBV12-5 and TRBJ2-5; 7 bases are shared with TRBD1. The CDR3 loop spans 14 amino acids. The ends lost 5 bases at V and 3 bases at J; junction bases unmatched: 6. Germline assignment: CDR1 LGHNT and CDR2 FRNRAP.

The J gene is TRBJ2-7, the V gene TRBV6-5, with 9 bases lining up with TRBD1. Germline V CDR1 and CDR2: MNHEY, SVGAGI. The CDR3 is 14 amino acids. V was pared by 5 bases and J by 4 bases, with 6 bases of the junction left unmatched. The CDR3 DNA sequence: TGTGCCAGCAGTACCCCGGGACAGGGTTACGAGCAGTACTTC. This translates into CASSTPGQGYEQYF.

This clone occurred a few times. The V call is TRBV7-9, the J call TRBJ2-1; D unclear. The CDR3 spans 11 residues. The V gene lost 3 bases and the J gene lost 10 bases, with 7 bases spanning the gap. From germline, CDR1 is SEHNR and CDR2 FQNEAQ (reference sequence). For the CDR3, the DNA is TGTGCCAGCAGCTTTTCGGCAGAGCAGTTCTTC. This translates into CASSFSAEQFF.

The genes are TRBV13 and TRBJ2-3; no definite D call. The V end lost 8 bases, the J end lost 1 base, and 10 bases lay between the germline ends. The length of the CDR3 is 13 residues. CDR1 and CDR2 (germline): PRHDT, FYEKMQ (reference sequence). CDR3 loop: CASREWGTDTQYF. Written as DNA, the CDR3 is TGTGCCAGCCGAGAATGGGGCACAGATACGCAGTATTTT. Together with reference TRBV13 and TRBJ2-3, the CDR3 gives the full variable domain: AAGVIQSPRHLIKEKRETATLKCYPIPRHDTVYWYQQGPGQDPQFLISFYEKMQSDKGSIPDRFSAQQFSDYHSELNMSSLELGDSALYFCASREWGTDTQYFGPGTRLTVL.

This clone was observed once. J is TRBJ2-1 and V is TRBV7-6; D gene ambiguous. The germline gives CDR1 SGHVS, CDR2 FNYEAQ. The V gene lost 0 bases and the J gene lost 8 bases, with 8 bases spanning the gap. The CDR3 runs to 13 residues. The DNA for the CDR3 is TGTGCCAGCAGCTTAGCGCCGGTCCATGAGCAGTTCTTC. The encoded protein is CASSLAPVHEQFF.

This rearrangement joins TRBV2 to TRBJ1-2; perhaps TRBD1 as D (5 bases). Germline CDR1 reads SNHLY; CDR2 reads FYNNEI. The CDR3 loop spans 12 amino acids. Deletions cut 6 bases from V and 8 bases from J, with 13 bases between. The CDR3 DNA follows: TGTGCCAGCAGGTCCGGGACTTGGGGCTACACCTTC. It encodes CASRSGTWGYTF.

The chain joins TRBV5-6 to TRBJ2-3; D remains ambiguous. CDR3 length: 15 residues. V dropped 2 bases and J dropped 2 bases, with 12 bases sitting between them. The germline CDR1 and CDR2 sequences are SGHDT and YYEEEE. CDR3 nucleotides: TGTGCCAGCAGCTTCGCAACTGCTCTCACAGATACGCAGTATTTT. Translation: CASSFATALTDTQYF.

The chain recombines TRBV7-9 with TRBJ2-1; 10 bases are shared with TRBD1. Trimming removed 4 bases from V and 7 bases from J; junction bases left unmatched: 7. The CDR3 contains 15 residues. CDR1 and CDR2 from the germline V gene are SEHNR and FQNEAQ (reference sequence). CDR3 sequence (DNA): TGTGCCAGCAGCTCGGACGGGACAGGGGTGAATGAGCAGTTCTTC. Its protein product is CASSSDGTGVNEQFF.

The V call is TRBV7-2, the J call TRBJ1-2; no reliable D call. Per germline, CDR1 SGHTA and CDR2 FQGNSA. This CDR3 is built from 16 residues. V was trimmed by 1 base and J by 0 bases, leaving 12 bases between them. CDR3 in DNA: TGTGCCAGCAGCTTAGATTGGTTTCTAGCTAACTATGGCTACACCTTC. Amino acids: CASSLDWFLANYGYTF.

The chain links TRBV7-9 to TRBJ2-7; no clear D. Germline CDR1 SEHNR, CDR2 FQNEAQ (reference sequence). The CDR3 consists of 13 residues. V was cut by 3 bases and J by 4 bases, with 10 bases left in between. CDR3 bases: TGTGCCAGCAGCTTTGCCCCCTCTTACGAGCAGTACTTC. This codes for CASSFAPSYEQYF.